Detailed here is one T cell receptor beta chain. According to the study, genomic DNA was the template for TCR beta VDJ and CDR3 profiling. TCRdb re-analysed the reads in MiXCR, keeping a single row per CDR3 protein. The repertoire holds around 200,000 distinct CDR3 sequences, with around 50% as singletons. The data originate from a study of CD8+CD57+ T cells in acquired aplastic anemia. Selection for sequencing was limited to patients who had shown CD8+CD57+ cell expansion by flow cytometry. Deletions cut 5 bases from V and 8 bases from J, with 16 bases between. This CDR3 is built from 13 residues. Germline loops: CDR1 DFQATT, CDR2 SNEGSKA (reference sequence).

Sequencing was done on a sample of sorted CD4+, CD8+, or CD8+CD57+ T cells (not recorded which) from PBMCs. The genes are TRBV20-1 and TRBJ2-1; D is perhaps TRBD2 (7 bases). This TCR was recovered from a human donor with aplastic anemia. Here the CDR3 DNA reads TGCAGTGCTGGACCGGGGGGCGTGGATGAGCAGTTCTTC. Protein sequence: CSAGPGGVDEQFF.